This T cell receptor beta chain is from a study of naive and memory T cell subsets. Findings and caveats of the study: Diversity fell and Gini index rose from naive through CM, EM, EMRA. Possibly reflecting memory cells re-expressing CD45RA, a few larger clonotypes occurred in naive repertoires, especially CD8.

This clonotype came up many times. Its specificity is unknown. Germline CDR1 and CDR2: MDHEN and SYDVKM. The CDR3 contains 18 residues. Between the trimmed V and J ends, which lost 8 bases and 9 bases, there was a span of 32 bases. An equimolar mix of two oligonucleotides served as the beta constant-region primer for TRBC1 and TRBC2. Nested alpha and beta constant-region primers with the SP2 primer drove four PCR rounds on ligated cDNA. TCRdb processed the UMI-ligation and nested PCR reads anew with MiXCR; each CDR3 protein has one entry. Of roughly 140,000 distinct CDR3 sequences detected, approximately 20% appear once; the ten largest clones hold approximately 0.58%.

The material sequenced was naive CD8+ T cells from blood. The sequence was obtained from a human donor in good health. The chain has TRBV28 and TRBJ2-1; TRBD1 or TRBD2 may be the D gene (5 bases each). Written as DNA, the CDR3 is TGTGCCAGCCACCCTTGGGGCTCCCTAGGGGAGCCGGTAATTGAGCAGTTCTTC. As protein: CASHPWGSLGEPVIEQFF.